The T cell receptor beta chain under discussion was sequenced for a study of blood T cells in healthy people across ages. Study-wide results and limits: Estimated diversity, derived from one million T cells, was regarded as an underestimate. Roughly linear age-related decline in beta diversity appeared, significant by age approximately 41.

The study drew donors from healthy Caucasian individuals in Russia aged roughly 6 to 90. It was with a sample-barcoded 5' primer and a J-beta primer mix that a second PCR of roughly 7 to 12 cycles was run. Every sample returned 2.5 million or more CDR3-containing paired-end reads. TCRdb re-analysed the 5' RACE reads in MiXCR, keeping a single row per CDR3 protein. Among over a million distinct CDR3 sequences, less than 45% were seen once, and the ten largest hold over 3.5%. The sample holds many counts of this clonotype. Its antigen is not known. The CDR3 length is 16 residues. The germline CDR1 and CDR2 sequences are LGHNA and YSLEER. Trimming cost V 2 bases and J 2 bases; bases outside gene matches: 7.

The material sequenced was blood. This chain joins TRBV4-3 and TRBJ2-3; 7 bases map to TRBD1. The origin of this receptor is a young woman in good health. The CDR3 DNA is TGCGCCAGCAGCCAATCGACAGGGTCGTTCACAGATACGCAGTATTTT. Translated: CASSQSTGSFTDTQYF.